The 24 T cell receptor beta chains below come from one sample, sequenced in a study of blood T cell repertoires in COVID-19. Measured with immunoSEQ multiplex PCR; TCRdb has only the in-frame clones, and not every one. This table has about 90,000 clones, around four fifths appearing once. Material: peripheral blood. The receptors stem from a human donor in a cohort sampled during active COVID-19.

The chain combines TRBV27 with TRBJ2-2; maybe TRBD1 (5 bases). Germline V lookup: CDR1 MNHEY, CDR2 SMNVEV (reference sequence). With 6 bases removed from V and 5 bases from J, the gap between germline ends came to 19 bases. The CDR3 consists of 16 residues. The DNA for the CDR3 is TGTGCCAGCAGGATTGGTTGGACAAGTAGAACCGGGGAGCTGTTTTTT. Protein: CASRIGWTSRTGELFF.

V usage is TRBV5-8 and J usage is TRBJ2-5; TRBD1 agrees at 7 bases. CDR1 SGHTS and CDR2 YDEGEE come from the germline V gene. The CDR3 runs 14 residues. Trimming at V came to 4 bases and at J to 2 bases, leaving 5 bases not matched to a gene. The CDR3 DNA is TGTGCCAGCAGCCCCGGGACAGCGCAAGAGACCCAGTACTTC. It encodes CASSPGTAQETQYF.

The chain employs TRBV20-1 and TRBJ1-2; D is unresolved. Trimming left V 3 bases short and J 8 bases short, with 7 bases between. Germline V gives CDR1 DFQATT, CDR2 SNEGSKA (reference sequence). The CDR3 is 10 amino acids. The CDR3 region is CSASAVGYTF. As DNA, the CDR3 is TGCAGTGCTAGTGCGGTAGGCTACACCTTC.

V and J are TRBV18 and TRBJ1-1, with TRBD1 as a possible D gene (5 bases). The CDR3 consists of 14 residues. The germline CDR1 and CDR2 sequences are KGHSH and LQKENI. V lost 5 bases and J lost 7, with 17 bases in between. The CDR3 region is CASSEQATGREAFF. In nucleotides, the CDR3 is TGTGCCAGCTCAGAACAGGCCACAGGACGTGAAGCTTTCTTT.

The count of this clone is one. The chain combines TRBV7-2 with TRBJ2-2; 9 bases map to TRBD1. After removal of 6 bases from V and 4 bases from J, the junction contained 9 bases not matched to a gene. Germline V lookup: CDR1 SGHTA, CDR2 FQGNSA. CDR3 size: 16 residues. CDR3 coding DNA: TGTGCCAGCAGGTCAACGGGACAGGGTTTCACCGGGGAGCTGTTTTTT. Amino acid sequence: CASRSTGQGFTGELFF. Full variable domain (remainder filled in from reference TRBV7-2 and TRBJ2-2): GAGVSQSPSNKVTEKGKDVELRCDPISGHTALYWYRQSLGQGLEFLIYFQGNSAPDKSGLPSDRFSAERTGGSVSTLTIQRTQQEDSAVYLCASRSTGQGFTGELFFGEGSRLTVL.

The chain has TRBV10-2 and TRBJ1-1; TRBD1 agrees at 9 bases. The V segment lost 7 bases and the J segment 6 bases; nucleotides outside the gene matches: 3. Germline lookup yields CDR1 WSHSY and CDR2 SAAADI. CDR3 size: 12 residues. CDR3 sequence (DNA): TGCGCCAGCACCCGGACAGGGGCTGAAGCTTTCTTT. Translation gives CASTRTGAEAFF.

This clone has only one observation. Other DNA sequences in the sample encode the same CDR3. The chain is built from TRBV18 and TRBJ2-3; D not resolved. Trimming removed 2 bases from V and 6 bases from J, with 9 bases in between. The germline V gene has CDR1 KGHSH and CDR2 LQKENI. CDR3 length: 13 amino acids. For the CDR3, the DNA is TGTGCCAGCTCACCAAGAGCCGGGGATACGCAGTATTTT. It encodes CASSPRAGDTQYF. Complete variable domain (other parts from reference TRBV18 and TRBJ2-3): NAGVMQNPRHLVRRRGQEARLRCSPMKGHSHVYWYRQLPEEGLKFMVYLQKENIIDESGMPKERFSAEFPKEGPSILRIQQVVRGDSAAYFCASSPRAGDTQYFGPGTRLTVL.

The chain employs TRBV5-6 and TRBJ2-5, with D possibly being TRBD1 (5 bases). The CDR3 runs to 14 residues. Germline lookup yields CDR1 SGHDT and CDR2 YYEEEE. V was cut by 2 bases and J by 1 base, with 9 bases left in between. CDR3: CASSLQDLQETQYF. The CDR3 coding sequence is TGTGCCAGCAGCTTACAGGACCTCCAAGAGACCCAGTACTTC.

The genes are TRBV19 and TRBJ1-6; possibly TRBD1 for D (5 bases). V was cut by 7 bases and J by 10 bases, with 14 bases left in between. This CDR3 is 13 amino acids long. Germline V gene lookup returns CDR1 LNHDA and CDR2 SQIVND (reference sequence). The CDR3 protein is CASNPGPGSPLHF. Here the CDR3 DNA reads TGTGCCAGTAACCCAGGGCCGGGCTCACCCCTCCACTTT.

This clone was observed once. The rearrangement uses TRBV6-5 and TRBJ2-7, with no clear D. This CDR3 region has 14 residues. The germline V gene encodes CDR1 MNHEY and CDR2 SVGAGI. V lost 6 bases to trimming and J lost 2 bases, with 14 bases between them. The DNA for the CDR3 is TGTGCCAGCAGACTTCAGGTCCCCCCCTACGAGCAGTACTTC. It yields the protein CASRLQVPPYEQYF.

The chain uses TRBV6-5 and TRBJ1-4; 7 bases align to TRBD1. V gave up 6 bases and J gave up 7 bases; unmatched junction bases: 8. The CDR3 extends over 14 amino acids. Germline CDR1 is MNHEY and CDR2 is SVGAGI. The DNA for the CDR3 is TGTGCCAGCAGACGACAGGGATTTGGTGAAAAACTGTTTTTT. Amino acid sequence: CASRRQGFGEKLFF.

CDR3 sequence: CASSFTAYGYTF. CDR3 coding DNA: TGCGCCAGCAGCTTTACAGCTTATGGCTACACCTTC. This chain links TRBV5-1 with TRBJ1-2; no definite D call. This CDR3 spans 12 amino acids. Trimming shortened V by 2 bases and J by 5 bases, and 7 bases separated the two germline ends. Germline V gene lookup returns CDR1 SGHRS and CDR2 YFSETQ.

This clone has only one observation. The J gene is TRBJ2-5, the V gene TRBV5-1; D not resolved. Germline CDR1 SGHRS, CDR2 YFSETQ. The V end lost 0 bases, the J end lost 9 bases, and 12 bases lay between the germline ends. There are 13 residues in the CDR3. CDR3 in DNA: TGCGCCAGCAGCTTGGACAGCCTTTCCCCCCAGTACTTC. As protein: CASSLDSLSPQYF.

V and J are TRBV28 and TRBJ2-1; 11 bases are a match to TRBD2. V dropped 5 bases and J dropped 4; count of bases not matched to a gene: 7. This CDR3 has 16 residues. Germline assignment: CDR1 MDHEN and CDR2 SYDVKM. The CDR3 reads CASSPSGTSGYNEQFF. CDR3 in DNA: TGTGCCAGCAGTCCCTCCGGGACTAGCGGATACAATGAGCAGTTCTTC.

This clone was seen once. The rearrangement links TRBV7-9 to TRBJ1-2; D might be TRBD1 (5 bases). The V gene lost 4 bases and the J gene lost 5 bases, with 17 bases spanning the gap. Germline values: CDR1 SEHNR, CDR2 FQNEAQ (reference sequence). This CDR3 contains 15 residues. This CDR3 is CASSWSMVGGYGYTF. In DNA, the CDR3 is TGTGCCAGCAGCTGGAGCATGGTTGGGGGGTATGGCTACACCTTC.

The chain links TRBV5-1 to TRBJ2-2; 8 bases agree with TRBD1. Trimming cost V 3 bases and J 4 bases; bases outside gene matches: 2. In germline, CDR1 is SGHRS, CDR2 YFSETQ. CDR3 length equals 14 residues. The CDR3 sequence: CASSSDRATGELFF. The CDR3, as DNA: TGCGCCAGCAGCTCGGACAGGGCCACCGGGGAGCTGTTTTTT.

The V call is TRBV19, the J call TRBJ1-5; TRBD1 agrees at 9 bases. CDR1 is LNHDA and CDR2 is SQIVND in the germline V gene (reference sequence). The CDR3 totals 15 residues. With V trimmed by 6 bases and J by 5 bases, 8 bases remained unmatched. The CDR3 protein is CASSGTGSADQPQHF. CDR3 in DNA: TGTGCCAGTAGCGGGACAGGGTCCGCGGATCAGCCCCAGCATTTT.

CDR3 DNA: TGCGCCAGCAGCCAGACGGGGCTAGCGATGGACGAGCAGTACTTC. This sequence encodes CASSQTGLAMDEQYF. The rearrangement uses TRBV4-1 and TRBJ2-7; the D gene is possibly TRBD2 (6 bases). Germline lookup yields CDR1 MGHRA and CDR2 YSYEKL. CDR3 length: 15 residues. The V end lost 3 bases, the J end lost 5 bases, and 17 bases lay between the germline ends.

This clone was seen a single time. The chain is built from TRBV7-9 and TRBJ2-4, with 11 nucleotides matching TRBD2. There are 18 residues in the CDR3. The ends lost 5 bases at V and 3 bases at J; junction bases unmatched: 12. Germline V gives CDR1 SEHNR, CDR2 FQNEAQ (reference sequence). CDR3 sequence (DNA): TGTGCCAGCAGCCGACTAGCGGGGAGTTCGTTTGACAAAAACATTCAGTACTTC. This sequence encodes CASSRLAGSSFDKNIQYF.

The V call is TRBV3-1 (or the pseudogene TRBV3-2), the J call TRBJ1-1; D might be TRBD1 (5 bases). Germline lookup yields CDR1 LGHDT and CDR2 YNNKEL (reference sequence). The CDR3 has 14 residues. V was clipped by 1 base and J by 3 bases, with 9 bases between them. The CDR3 region has the DNA TGTGCCAGCAGCCAAGGGGGCCGGGACACTGAAGCTTTCTTT. This encodes CASSQGGRDTEAFF.

The genes are TRBV3-1 (or the pseudogene TRBV3-2) and TRBJ1-2; D is unclear. The ends were cut back, 0 bases at V and 0 bases at J, with 14 bases in the middle. This CDR3 has 17 residues. CDR1 LGHDT and CDR2 YNNKEL come from the germline V gene (reference sequence). The CDR3 region is CASSQDWMKRANYGYTF. CDR3 nucleotides: TGTGCCAGCAGCCAAGATTGGATGAAGCGCGCTAACTATGGCTACACCTTC.

The chain couples TRBV28 to TRBJ1-5, with D perhaps matching TRBD1 (5 bases). Per the germline V gene, CDR1 is MDHEN and CDR2 is SYDVKM. The CDR3 runs 14 residues. V dropped 4 bases and J dropped 2 bases, with 9 bases sitting between them. The CDR3 DNA sequence: TGTGCCAGCAGTTACGACAGAGGCAATCAGCCCCAGCATTTT. Protein: CASSYDRGNQPQHF.

The chain carries TRBV5-1 and TRBJ2-7; D not resolved. Germline V gene sequence: CDR1 SGHRS, CDR2 YFSETQ. V was shortened by 1 base and J by 3 bases, with 14 bases between the two germline ends. The CDR3 covers 15 residues. The CDR3 DNA is TGCGCCAGCAGCTTGTTATATAACACCTTCTACGAGCAGTACTTC. It is translated as CASSLLYNTFYEQYF. The whole variable domain, filled in from reference TRBV5-1 and TRBJ2-7, reads KAGVTQTPRYLIKTRGQQVTLSCSPISGHRSVSWYQQTPGQGLQFLFEYFSETQRNKGNFPGRFSGRQFSNSRSEMNVSTLELGDSALYLCASSLLYNTFYEQYFGPGTRLTVT.

The chain uses TRBV10-2 and TRBJ1-5; 8 nucleotides line up with TRBD1. J was trimmed by 5 bases and V by 4 bases; bases with no gene match: 7. This CDR3 region has 15 residues. Germline CDR1 reads WSHSY; CDR2 reads SAAADI. This chain's CDR3 is CASSVGTGGDQPQHF. The DNA for the CDR3 is TGCGCCAGCAGTGTAGGGACAGGTGGCGATCAGCCCCAGCATTTT.